A selection of T cell receptor beta chains follows, all from one sample in a study of cytomegalovirus exposure and HLA in healthy donors. Clones were sequenced by immunoSEQ multiplex PCR, and TCRdb holds only the in-frame ones, with some missing. The sample holds some 76,000 clones, approximately 94% seen once. The sample consisted of PBMCs. The receptors stem from a woman between 18 and 29 years old in good health and CMV-seronegative. Each CDR3 is given with its conserved first and last residue. D genes are given only for firm matches. Part of the rows lack a size; the others show once, few, many or a class for expanded clones.

>NA|TRBJ2-7|TRBV5-8|once
TGTGCCAGCAGGGACACGACAGAGTACGAGCAGTACTTC
CASRDTTEYEQYF
>TRBD1|TRBJ2-7|TRBV27|NA
TGTGCCAGCAGTTTCGGGACAGGGTTCTACGAGCAGTACTTC
CASSFGTGFYEQYF
>TRBD2|TRBJ2-2|TRBV14|NA
TGTGCCAGCAGCCAGAGACTAGCGGGCGGGGAGCTGTTTTTT
CASSQRLAGGELFF
>TRBD2|TRBJ2-3|TRBV14|NA
TGTGCCAGCAGCTTGACTAGCGGGACAGATACGCAGTATTTT
CASSLTSGTDTQYF
>NA|TRBJ1-4|TRBV6-1|NA
TGTGCCAGCAGTGAAGGTGGCAGGGGAGCAACTAATGAAAAACTGTTTTTT
CASSEGGRGATNEKLFF
>TRBD1|TRBJ1-6|TRBV10-3|NA
TGTGCCATCAGTGCGGGACAGGAGTATTCACCCCTCCACTTT
CAISAGQEYSPLHF
>NA|TRBJ1-5|TRBV10-2|NA
TGCGCCAGCAGTGGAGGCGGAAGCAATCAGCCCCAGCATTTT
CASSGGGSNQPQHF
>NA|TRBJ1-5|TRBV28|NA
TGTGCCAGCAGTTTGTTAGGGGTAGACCAGCCCCAGCATTTT
CASSLLGVDQPQHF
>NA|TRBJ1-1|TRBV19|NA
TGTGCCAGTAGTATAAGCAGGGCCACTGAAGCTTTCTTT
CASSISRATEAFF
>TRBD1|TRBJ1-2|TRBV7-9|once
TGTGCCAGCAGCCCTACAGGGGGCAGGAGCTATGGCTACACCTTC
CASSPTGGRSYGYTF
>TRBD2|TRBJ2-7|TRBV4-1|NA
TGCGCCAGCAGCCACGGTGGGGGGGAGGCGACCTACGAGCAGTACTTC
CASSHGGGEATYEQYF
>TRBD1|TRBJ1-1|TRBV5-1|NA
TGCGCCAGCAGCCTTGGGACAGGGGGTTATACTGAAGCTTTCTTT
CASSLGTGGYTEAFF
>NA|TRBJ2-1|TRBV6-1|NA
TGTGCCAGCAGCCCTAGAGTGAGACCTCATGAGCAGTTCTTC
CASSPRVRPHEQFF
>TRBD2|TRBJ2-5|TRBV5-1|NA
TGCGCCAGCAGCTCCGACCCGGGACTAGCTCAAGAGACCCAGTACTTC
CASSSDPGLAQETQYF
>NA|TRBJ2-1|TRBV7-3|NA
TGTGCCAGCAGCTTAAATGGGGGAGGTCGCTCCTACAATGAGCAGTTCTTC
CASSLNGGGRSYNEQFF
>NA|TRBJ2-5|TRBV10-1|NA
TGCGCCAGCAGTGAGTCAGGACATGGAGGGGAGACCCAGTACTTC
CASSESGHGGETQYF
>NA|TRBJ2-2|TRBV7-8|NA
TGTGCCAGCAGCGGGCCGGGACATAGGAACACCGGGGAGCTGTTTTTT
CASSGPGHRNTGELFF
>NA|TRBJ2-5|TRBV25-1|once
TGTGCCAGCAGCCAGGTCCAAGAGACCCAGTACTTC
CASSQVQETQYF
>NA|TRBJ2-1|TRBV2|once
TGTGCCAGCCGCGGCCCCCCACGGTACAATGAGCAGTTCTTC
CASRGPPRYNEQFF
>TRBD1|TRBJ1-6|TRBV9|NA
TGTGCCAGCAGCGCTGGACAGGAGTATAATTCACCCCTCCACTTT
CASSAGQEYNSPLHF
>TRBD1|TRBJ1-3|TRBV2|NA
TGTGCCAGCAGAGACAGGGTCCCTGGAAACACCATATATTTT
CASRDRVPGNTIYF
>NA|TRBJ1-5|TRBV28|NA
TGTGCCATCCAACAGGGTTATAGCAATCAGCCCCAGCATTTT
CAIQQGYSNQPQHF
>TRBD2|TRBJ2-1|TRBV5-4|NA
TGTGCCAGCAGCTTGGGGCGGGAGTTTCACAATGAGCAGTTCTTC
CASSLGREFHNEQFF
>TRBD1|TRBJ2-1|TRBV5-6|NA
TGTGCCAGCAGCTTGTTGGGACAGAACTACAATGAGCAGTTCTTC
CASSLLGQNYNEQFF
>TRBD1|TRBJ2-3|TRBV9|NA
TGTGCCAGCAGCGGACACTGGGACAGGGCGCCAGATACGCAGTATTTT
CASSGHWDRAPDTQYF
>NA|TRBJ2-2|TRBV9|NA
TGTGCCAGCAGCGATCCGGGACACCGAACCGGGGAGCTGTTTTTT
CASSDPGHRTGELFF
>NA|TRBJ1-4|TRBV10-3|once
TGTGCCATCAGTGAGACCCCAGAAGGGGATGAAAAACTGTTTTTT
CAISETPEGDEKLFF
>TRBD1|TRBJ2-3|TRBV5-5|once
TGTGCCAGCAGCCAATCGAAGACAGGGGCCTTCACAGATACGCAGTATTTT
CASSQSKTGAFTDTQYF
>TRBD2|TRBJ2-7|TRBV7-2|NA
TGTGCCAGCAGCCTCGGGGGGAGCACCTACGAGCAGTACTTC
CASSLGGSTYEQYF
>NA|TRBJ2-3|TRBV7-2|NA
TGTGCCAGCAGCCCTCGTGGTAGCGGACGTAGCACAGATACGCAGTATTTT
CASSPRGSGRSTDTQYF
>NA|TRBJ1-2|TRBV4-3|NA
TGCGCCAGCAGCCAAGGAGACAGCTCTTATGGCTACACCTTC
CASSQGDSSYGYTF
>NA|TRBJ2-2|TRBV27|NA
TGTGCCAGCAGTTTTAGAAAGAACACCGGGGAGCTGTTTTTT
CASSFRKNTGELFF
>TRBD1|TRBJ2-7|TRBV5-7|NA
TGTGCCAGCAGCTTGGCGGGGGACAGGTCCTACGAGCAGTACTTC
CASSLAGDRSYEQYF
>NA|TRBJ1-2|TRBV27|NA
TGTGCCGGCAGTCTCCAGGGCTATGGCTACACCTTC
CAGSLQGYGYTF
>NA|TRBJ1-5|TRBV10-3|NA
TGTGCCATCAGTGAAGGGGAGGGGAAGCCCCAGCATTTT
CAISEGEGKPQHF
>TRBD2|TRBJ2-3|TRBV7-9|NA
TGTGCCAGCAGCGGACTAGCGGATACGCAGTATTTT
CASSGLADTQYF
>NA|TRBJ2-1|TRBV28|NA
TGTGCCAGCAGTTTGGGGTGGACAGAATACAATGAGCAGTTCTTC
CASSLGWTEYNEQFF
>NA|TRBJ1-2|TRBV9|NA
TGTGCCAGCAGCCCCTGGGAGTTGGGAATGAACTATGGCTACACCTTC
CASSPWELGMNYGYTF
>NA|TRBJ1-3|TRBV9|NA
TGTGCCAGCAGTGCCGTGGGGGCCCTTGTGGACACCATATATTTT
CASSAVGALVDTIYF
>NA|TRBJ1-6|TRBV27|NA
TGTGCCAGCCCCGGGGGGCGACTCCTTAATTCACCCCTCCACTTT
CASPGGRLLNSPLHF
>TRBD1|TRBJ2-1|TRBV5-1|NA
TGCGCCAGCAGCTTCACCGGGACAGGGACCAATGAGCAGTTCTTC
CASSFTGTGTNEQFF
>NA|TRBJ2-6|TRBV5-6|NA
TGTGCCAGCAGCCTCTTCTCTGGGGCCAACGTCCTGACTTTC
CASSLFSGANVLTF
>TRBD1|TRBJ1-4|TRBV30|NA
TGTGCCTTAGACAGGGCTAATGAAAAACTGTTTTTT
CALDRANEKLFF
>NA|TRBJ1-1|TRBV6-5|once
TGTGCCAGCAGCTCGCGGGGGGTAAGGATCACTGAAGCTTTCTTT
CASSSRGVRITEAFF